This paragraph covers one TCR beta chain sequence. The length of the CDR3 is 12 residues. The germline V gene has CDR1 MNHEY and CDR2 SVGEGT. Trimming removed 11 bases from V and 7 bases from J, with 17 bases in between. Random hexamers primed reverse transcription of 0.5 to 1 ug RNA. TCRdb reanalysed the immunoSEQ multiplex PCR reads using MiXCR and keeps one entry per CDR3 protein. The repertoire has about 90,000 distinct CDR3 sequences, approximately 96% of them found once; the top ten carry around 0.62%. The data are from a study of CD8 T cells in Susac syndrome. CD8+ and CD4+ T cells taken from blood had their TCR beta sequenced.

Sequencing used CD8+ T cells from PBMCs. This TCR came from a human donor with Susac syndrome. This sequence joins TRBV6-2 or TRBV6-3 and TRBJ1-2; D is ambiguous. The CDR3, as DNA: TGTGCCTGCGTTATGCAAGCGGCTGGCTACACCTTC. This gives the protein CACVMQAAGYTF.